The 13 T cell receptor beta chains below all came from one sample that was sequenced in a study of T cells in Graves' hyperthyroidism and ophthalmopathy. Amplification yielded TCR beta CDR3 regions, with RNA transcripts as the source. The HTBI set primed first-round TCR CDR3 RT-PCR. TCRdb re-called the multiplex PCR reads with MiXCR, one entry per CDR3 protein. The data hold around 250,000 distinct CDR3 sequences, with about a sixth observed a single time. What was sequenced was blood. All receptors derive from a woman under 30 with Graves' ophthalmopathy.

This clonotype was seen many times. The V and J genes are TRBV6-1 and TRBJ2-3; D is undetermined. The V gene's germline CDR1 is MNHNS and CDR2 SASEGT. Trimming took 8 bases from V and 0 from J, leaving 9 bases between them. CDR3 length: 13 amino acids. The CDR3 protein is CASRYPSTDTQYF. The CDR3 coding sequence is TGTGCCAGCCGGTACCCTAGCACAGATACGCAGTATTTT.

This clonotype was seen at least ten times. V and J are TRBV12-5 and TRBJ1-1; D not certain. CDR1 and CDR2 from the germline V gene are LGHNT and FRNRAP. This CDR3 contains 13 residues. Deletions cut 2 bases from V and 4 bases from J, with 8 bases between. CDR3 loop: CASGLQAITEAFF. The DNA for the CDR3 is TGTGCTAGTGGTTTGCAGGCTATCACTGAAGCTTTCTTT.

This clonotype came up many times. V is TRBV29-1 and J is TRBJ1-6, with TRBD1 identical over 9 bases. The CDR3 totals 15 residues. V trimming: 6 bases; J trimming: 5 bases; junction bases outside the gene matches: 8. The V gene's germline CDR1 is SQVTM and CDR2 ANQGSEA. For the CDR3, the DNA is TGCAGCGTAGAGTACGGGACAGGGAATAATTCACCCCTCCACTTT. Protein: CSVEYGTGNNSPLHF.

This clonotype showed up many times. This chain uses TRBV7-9 with TRBJ2-1; tentative D call: TRBD2 (5 bases). V shed 1 base and J shed 8 bases, with 15 bases lying between them. This CDR3 region has 15 residues. Germline V gives CDR1 SEHNR, CDR2 FQNEAQ (reference sequence). The CDR3 DNA follows: TGTGCCAGCAGCTTAGTTCAGATGAGGGTCCATGAGCAGTTCTTC. As protein: CASSLVQMRVHEQFF.

This clonotype was found many times. V usage is TRBV2 and J usage is TRBJ1-5, with unresolved D. Germline CDR1 and CDR2: SNHLY and FYNNEI. V was clipped by 0 bases and J by 4 bases, with 7 bases between them. The CDR3 loop spans 14 amino acids. The CDR3 region is CASSEAAGNQPQHF. CDR3 nucleotides: TGTGCCAGCAGTGAAGCGGCGGGAAATCAGCCCCAGCATTTT.

This clonotype was seen many times. The J gene is TRBJ2-1, the V gene TRBV6-2 or TRBV6-3, with D possibly being TRBD1 (6 bases). Germline V lookup: CDR1 MNHEY, CDR2 SVGEGT. The CDR3 has 12 residues. V shed 0 bases and J shed 12 bases, with 9 bases lying between them. CDR3 nucleotides: TGTGCCAGCAGTTACTCGGCAGGGGTGCAGTTCTTC. Translation gives CASSYSAGVQFF.

The CDR3 DNA reads TGTGCCAGCAGACCAGGGGGAAGTCGGCAGCCCCAGCATTTT. The encoded protein is CASRPGGSRQPQHF. The J gene is TRBJ1-5, the V gene TRBV6-1; 7 positions match TRBD1. The CDR3 is made up of 14 amino acids. Germline loops: CDR1 MNHNS, CDR2 SASEGT. The V segment lost 6 bases and the J segment 7 bases; nucleotides outside the gene matches: 9.

There are many counts of this clonotype. The chain has TRBV28 and TRBJ1-2; TRBD1 matches at 8 bases. Germline CDR1 reads MDHEN; CDR2 reads SYDVKM. The trim removed 6 bases at V and 2 bases at J, leaving 8 bases unmatched. This CDR3 is built from 15 residues. As DNA, the CDR3 is TGTGCCAGCAGACCTTGGCAGGGGGCAAACTATGGCTACACCTTC. It is translated as CASRPWQGANYGYTF.

This clonotype was seen repeatedly, ten times or more. The gene calls are TRBV4-1 and TRBJ1-2; D ambiguous. CDR3 length: 12 amino acids. Trimming shortened V by 6 bases and J by 4 bases, and 9 bases separated the two germline ends. Germline V gene sequence: CDR1 MGHRA, CDR2 YSYEKL. The CDR3 nucleotides read TGCGCCAGCAGGGGGATTGGCTATGGCTACACCTTC. The encoded protein is CASRGIGYGYTF.

The sample holds one count of this clonotype. This chain links TRBV28 with TRBJ2-7, with TRBD2 identical over 14 bases. This CDR3 is built from 17 residues. Germline loops: CDR1 MDHEN, CDR2 SYDVKM. Losses at the gene ends were 3 bases for V and 4 bases for J; bases not matched to a gene: 8. The CDR3 spells CASSLPRTSGRTYEQYF. The CDR3 bases are TGTGCCAGCAGTTTGCCACGGACTAGCGGGAGGACTTACGAGCAGTACTTC.

This clonotype was picked up a small number of times. One base away lies a much larger clone, so this may be a sequencing read error. The chain carries TRBV12-3 or TRBV12-4 and TRBJ1-2, with a weak D call TRBD1 (5 bases). The CDR3 runs to 14 residues. V was clipped by 11 bases and J by 5 bases, with 21 bases between them. Here the CDR3 reads CAGTPGGMGYGYTF. CDR3 sequence (DNA): TGTGCCGGCACCCCCGGGGGGATGGGATATGGCTACACCTTC.

Many counts were recorded for this clonotype. The V and J genes are TRBV28 and TRBJ2-3; weak D call: TRBD1 (6 bases). This CDR3 has 14 residues. The germline V gene has CDR1 MDHEN and CDR2 SYDVKM. Trimming took off 1 base at V and 8 bases at J, with 13 bases between the two ends. In DNA, the CDR3 is TGTGCCAGCAGTTTATCTCAGGGGATCGGTACGCAGTATTTT. It codes for CASSLSQGIGTQYF.

This clonotype was seen ten or more times. This rearrangement joins TRBV6-1 to TRBJ2-5; D perhaps matches TRBD2 (5 bases). The germline gives CDR1 MNHNS, CDR2 SASEGT. There are 14 residues in the CDR3. The ends were cut back, 1 base at V and 3 bases at J, with 9 bases in the middle. The CDR3 coding sequence is TGTGCCAGCAGTGAAGGGTTGGAGGAAGAGACCCAGTACTTC. Its protein is CASSEGLEEETQYF.